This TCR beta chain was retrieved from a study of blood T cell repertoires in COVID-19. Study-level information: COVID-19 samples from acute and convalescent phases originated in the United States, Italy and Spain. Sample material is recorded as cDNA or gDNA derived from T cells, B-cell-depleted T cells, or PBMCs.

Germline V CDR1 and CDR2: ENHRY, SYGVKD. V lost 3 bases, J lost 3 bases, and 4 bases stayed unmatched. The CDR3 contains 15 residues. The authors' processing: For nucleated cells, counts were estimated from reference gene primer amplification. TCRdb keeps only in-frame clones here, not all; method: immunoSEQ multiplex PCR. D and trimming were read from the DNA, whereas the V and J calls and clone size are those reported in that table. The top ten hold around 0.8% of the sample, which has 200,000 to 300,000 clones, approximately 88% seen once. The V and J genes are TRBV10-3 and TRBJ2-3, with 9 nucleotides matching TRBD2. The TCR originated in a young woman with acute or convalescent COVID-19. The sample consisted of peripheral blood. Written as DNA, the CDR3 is TGTGCCATCAGTGACCGTCTAGCGGGAACAGATACGCAGTATTTT. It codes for CAISDRLAGTDTQYF.